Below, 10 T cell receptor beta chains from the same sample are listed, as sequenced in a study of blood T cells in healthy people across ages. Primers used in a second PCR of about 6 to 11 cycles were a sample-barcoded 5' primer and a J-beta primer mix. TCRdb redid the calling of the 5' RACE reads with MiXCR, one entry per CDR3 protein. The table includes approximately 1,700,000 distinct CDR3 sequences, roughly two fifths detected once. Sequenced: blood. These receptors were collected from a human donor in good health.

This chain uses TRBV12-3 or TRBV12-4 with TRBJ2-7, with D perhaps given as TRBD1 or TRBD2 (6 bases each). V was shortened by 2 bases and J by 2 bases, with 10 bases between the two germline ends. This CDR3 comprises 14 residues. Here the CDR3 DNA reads TGTGCCAGCAGTTTAAGGGGGGAGGCCTACGAGCAGTACTTC. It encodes CASSLRGEAYEQYF.

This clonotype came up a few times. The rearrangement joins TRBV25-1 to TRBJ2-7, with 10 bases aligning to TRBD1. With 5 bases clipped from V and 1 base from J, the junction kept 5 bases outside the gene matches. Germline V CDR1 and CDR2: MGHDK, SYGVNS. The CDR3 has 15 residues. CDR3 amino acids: CASSKGQGVSYEQYF. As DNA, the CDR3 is TGTGCCAGCAGTAAAGGACAGGGGGTTTCCTACGAGCAGTACTTC.

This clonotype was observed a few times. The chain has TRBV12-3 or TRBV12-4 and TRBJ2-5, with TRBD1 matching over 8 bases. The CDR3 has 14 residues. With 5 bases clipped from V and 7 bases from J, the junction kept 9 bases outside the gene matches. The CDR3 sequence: CASSRDRGRGTQYF. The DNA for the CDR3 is TGTGCCAGCAGTCGTGACAGGGGCCGGGGGACCCAGTACTTC.

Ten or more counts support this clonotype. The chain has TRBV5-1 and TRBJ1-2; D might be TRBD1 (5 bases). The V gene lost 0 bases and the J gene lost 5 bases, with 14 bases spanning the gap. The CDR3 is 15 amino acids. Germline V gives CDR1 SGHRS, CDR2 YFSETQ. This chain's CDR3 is CASSLGAPGSYGYTF. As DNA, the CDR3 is TGCGCCAGCAGCTTGGGGGCGCCAGGGTCTTATGGCTACACCTTC.

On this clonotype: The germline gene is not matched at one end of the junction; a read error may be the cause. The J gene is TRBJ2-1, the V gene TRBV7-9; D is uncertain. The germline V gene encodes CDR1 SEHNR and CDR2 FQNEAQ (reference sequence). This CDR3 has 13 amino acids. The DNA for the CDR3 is TGTGTCAGCAGCTTACCGGCTTACAATGAGCAGTTCTTC. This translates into CVSSLPAYNEQFF. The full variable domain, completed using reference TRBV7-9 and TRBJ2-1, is DTGVSQNPRHKITKRGQNVTFRCDPISEHNRLYWYRQTLGQGPEFLTYFQNEAQLEKSRLLSDRFSAERPKGSFSTLEIQRTEQGDSAMYLCVSSLPAYNEQFFGPGTRLTVL.

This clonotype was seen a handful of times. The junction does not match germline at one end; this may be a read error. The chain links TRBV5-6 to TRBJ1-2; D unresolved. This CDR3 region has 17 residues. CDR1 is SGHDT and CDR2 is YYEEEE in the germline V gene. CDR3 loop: CASSFQVASSFSYGCTF. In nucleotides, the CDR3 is TGTGCCAGCAGCTTTCAAGTCGCCTCGTCATTCTCCTATGGCTGCACCTTC.

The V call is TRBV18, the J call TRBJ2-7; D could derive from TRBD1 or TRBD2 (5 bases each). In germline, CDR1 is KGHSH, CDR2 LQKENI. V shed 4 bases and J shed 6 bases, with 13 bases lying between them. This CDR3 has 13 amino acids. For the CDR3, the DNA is TGTGCCAGCTCACAAGAGTATGGGGGCGAGCAGTACTTC. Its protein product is CASSQEYGGEQYF.

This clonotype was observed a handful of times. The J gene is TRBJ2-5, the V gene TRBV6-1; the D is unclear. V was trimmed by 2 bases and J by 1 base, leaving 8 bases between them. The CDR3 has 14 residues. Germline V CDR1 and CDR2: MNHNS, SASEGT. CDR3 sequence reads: CASSELGFQETQYF. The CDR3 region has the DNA TGTGCCAGCAGTGAACTGGGCTTCCAAGAGACCCAGTACTTC.

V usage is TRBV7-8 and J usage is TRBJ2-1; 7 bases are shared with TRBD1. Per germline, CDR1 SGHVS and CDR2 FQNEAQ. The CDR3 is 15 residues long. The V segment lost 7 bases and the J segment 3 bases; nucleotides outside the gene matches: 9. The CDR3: CASIPWTGGYNEQFF. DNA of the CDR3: TGTGCCAGCATCCCCTGGACAGGAGGCTACAATGAGCAGTTCTTC.

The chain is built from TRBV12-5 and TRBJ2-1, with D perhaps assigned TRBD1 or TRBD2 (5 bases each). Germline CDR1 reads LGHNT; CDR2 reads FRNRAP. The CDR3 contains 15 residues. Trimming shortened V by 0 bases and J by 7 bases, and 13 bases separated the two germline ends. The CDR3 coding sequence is TGTGCTAGTGGTTTGGTAGTCCAGGGAGAGAATGAGCAGTTCTTC. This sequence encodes CASGLVVQGENEQFF.